The 22 T cell receptor beta chains below all came from one sample that was sequenced in a study of blood T cell repertoires in COVID-19. Sequenced by immunoSEQ multiplex PCR; TCRdb stores in-frame clones only, minus some. The sample includes about 39,000 clones, more than 70% of them seen just once. The sequenced material came from peripheral blood. These TCRs come from a man between 60 and 75 years old with acute or convalescent COVID-19.

The chain couples TRBV30 to TRBJ1-2; D call uncertain. The CDR3 loop spans 13 amino acids. Trimming removed 1 base at V and 7 bases at J, with 13 bases between. The germline V gene has CDR1 GTSNPN and CDR2 SVGIG (reference sequence). The CDR3 bases are TGTGCCTGGAGTGCCGGTCGAGGGTTTGGCTACACCTTC. Translating it yields CAWSAGRGFGYTF.

As DNA, the CDR3 is TGTGCCAGCAGTGAACGGGACAGGGGCCCGACTGGGGCCAACGTCCTGACTTTC. Its protein product is CASSERDRGPTGANVLTF. The V gene is TRBV6-1, the J gene TRBJ2-6, with 10 nucleotides matching TRBD1. The germline CDR1 and CDR2 sequences are MNHNS and SASEGT. The CDR3 is made up of 18 amino acids. V was pared by 2 bases and J by 2 bases, with 6 bases of the junction left unmatched.

The rearrangement uses TRBV30 and TRBJ2-7; 8 bases align to TRBD1. V shed 5 bases, J shed 5 bases, and the junction held 5 bases outside the gene matches. Germline V gene lookup returns CDR1 GTSNPN and CDR2 SVGIG (reference sequence). CDR3 length: 12 amino acids. The CDR3 reads CAWGQGFDEQYF. CDR3 DNA sequence: TGTGCCTGGGGACAGGGTTTCGACGAGCAGTACTTC. Complete variable domain (other parts from reference TRBV30 and TRBJ2-7): SQTIHQWPATLVQPVGSPLSLECTVEGTSNPNLYWYRQAAGRGLQLLFYSVGIGQISSEVPQNLSASRPQDRQFILSSKKLLLSDSGFYLCAWGQGFDEQYFGPGTRLTVT.

The V and J genes are TRBV23-1 and TRBJ2-1, with 16 bases lining up with TRBD2. TRBV23-1 falls under the ORF class, with uncertain function. The V and J ends lost 6 bases and 2 bases, in that order; junction bases with no gene match: 4. There are 17 residues in the CDR3. CDR3 sequence reads: CASRPGTSGGAYNEQFF. CDR3 DNA: TGCGCCAGCAGACCCGGGACTAGCGGGGGGGCCTACAATGAGCAGTTCTTC.

The genes are TRBV2 and TRBJ1-5, with D possibly being TRBD1 (5 bases). The ends were cut back, 7 bases at V and 6 bases at J, with 13 bases in the middle. Per the germline V gene, CDR1 is SNHLY and CDR2 is FYNNEI. The CDR3 contains 13 residues. As DNA, the CDR3 is TGTGCCAGCATGGGGGGGATCGTTCAGCCCCAGCATTTT. Its protein product is CASMGGIVQPQHF.

This rearrangement joins TRBV6-6 to TRBJ2-5; D gene unclear. V lost 1 base and J lost 2, with 8 bases in between. The CDR3 loop spans 14 amino acids. Looked up from germline, CDR1 is MNHNY and CDR2 is SVGAGI (reference sequence). CDR3 amino acids: CASSYWQVQETQYF. The CDR3 DNA sequence: TGTGCCAGCAGTTACTGGCAGGTACAAGAGACCCAGTACTTC.

The V and J genes are TRBV6-5 and TRBJ1-4; D gene ambiguous. The CDR3 totals 15 residues. Trimming removed 2 bases from V and 0 bases from J, with 7 bases in between. Germline CDR1 and CDR2: MNHEY and SVGAGI. The CDR3 coding sequence is TGTGCCAGCAGTTACCCCGGTCCAACTAATGAAAAACTGTTTTTT. It translates to CASSYPGPTNEKLFF.

The J gene is TRBJ2-1, the V gene TRBV19; 13 bases map to TRBD2. The length of the CDR3 is 18 residues. Germline loops: CDR1 LNHDA, CDR2 SQIVND (reference sequence). Germline trimming cut 6 bases from V and 6 bases from J; bases unmatched to any gene: 14. The chain's CDR3 is CASSPLAGGPNIRNEQFF. The CDR3 bases are TGTGCCAGTAGCCCACTAGCGGGAGGGCCTAATATACGCAATGAGCAGTTCTTC.

CDR3 in DNA: TGTGCCAGCCTAGACAGTACCTACGAGCAGTACTTC. This gives the protein CASLDSTYEQYF. This chain joins TRBV28 and TRBJ2-7, with a weak D call TRBD1 (5 bases). Per germline, CDR1 MDHEN and CDR2 SYDVKM. The CDR3 is made up of 12 amino acids. The V and J ends lost 8 bases and 2 bases respectively, with 10 bases between them.

The rearrangement uses TRBV6-5 and TRBJ2-5; TRBD2 aligns across 11 bases. V dropped 6 bases and J dropped 5; count of bases not matched to a gene: 8. The CDR3 spans 15 residues. From germline, CDR1 is MNHEY and CDR2 SVGAGI. The CDR3 DNA is TGTGCCAGCAGCTTTAGCGGGGGGGAGAAGGAGACCCAGTACTTC. It encodes CASSFSGGEKETQYF.

The V call is TRBV10-3, the J call TRBJ2-5, with D perhaps TRBD1 (5 bases). Trimming took off 8 bases at V and 2 bases at J, with 9 bases between the two ends. Looked up from germline, CDR1 is ENHRY and CDR2 is SYGVKD. CDR3 length equals 12 residues. CDR3: CAIGAEQETQYF. The CDR3 DNA is TGTGCCATCGGGGCAGAACAAGAGACCCAGTACTTC.

The chain is built from TRBV10-3 and TRBJ2-3, with D perhaps matching TRBD1 (5 bases). The CDR3 loop spans 14 amino acids. In germline, CDR1 is ENHRY, CDR2 SYGVKD. Trimming took off 8 bases at V and 2 bases at J, with 14 bases between the two ends. CDR3 sequence: CAIRKGLDTDTQYF. CDR3 bases: TGTGCCATCCGGAAGGGGCTAGACACAGATACGCAGTATTTT.

This rearrangement joins TRBV29-1 to TRBJ2-1; 12 bases agree with TRBD2. Germline V CDR1 and CDR2: SQVTM, ANQGSEA. The CDR3 spans 16 residues. V trimming: 4 bases; J trimming: 8 bases; junction bases outside the gene matches: 12. The CDR3 loop reads CSVAKLTSGGADEQFF. CDR3 in DNA: TGCAGCGTTGCCAAACTGACTAGCGGGGGAGCCGATGAGCAGTTCTTC.

The chain has TRBV6-5 and TRBJ2-1; D gene unclear. This CDR3 is built from 16 residues. Per the germline V gene, CDR1 is MNHEY and CDR2 is SVGAGI. The ends were cut back, 4 bases at V and 0 bases at J, with 13 bases in the middle. The CDR3 coding sequence is TGTGCCAGCAGTTCATCGAACCCCAGCTCCTACAATGAGCAGTTCTTC. Its translation: CASSSSNPSSYNEQFF.

The V and J genes are TRBV19 and TRBJ2-6, with 7 positions matching TRBD1. Germline V gene sequence: CDR1 LNHDA, CDR2 SQIVND (reference sequence). The CDR3 sequence is 16 residues long. V dropped 4 bases and J dropped 3; count of bases not matched to a gene: 6. The CDR3 DNA is TGTGCCAGTAGTAAGGACAGGAATAGTGGGGCCAACGTCCTGACTTTC. As protein: CASSKDRNSGANVLTF.

By frequency in the sample, this clone is medium-sized (0.01 to 0.1%). The chain uses TRBV7-3 and TRBJ2-2; 9 nucleotides agree with TRBD2. Germline CDR1 is SGHTA and CDR2 is FQGTGA. This CDR3 is built from 17 residues. The junction had 6 bases not matched to a gene; V was cut back by 2 bases and J by 2 bases. CDR3 protein: CASSLGASGDNTGELFF. The CDR3, as DNA: TGTGCCAGCAGCTTAGGGGCTAGCGGGGATAACACCGGGGAGCTGTTTTTT.

This clone was observed a single time. The chain is built from TRBV6-5 and TRBJ1-2, with D uncertain. CDR1 and CDR2 from the germline V gene are MNHEY and SVGAGI. Trimming pared 6 bases from V and 0 bases from J, leaving 8 bases between. The CDR3 runs 13 residues. This CDR3 reads CASSSPSNYGYTF. The CDR3, as DNA: TGTGCCAGCAGCTCTCCTTCTAACTATGGCTACACCTTC.

The sample holds one count of this clone. V gene TRBV19 combines with J gene TRBJ2-1, with D perhaps matching TRBD2 (5 bases). The V end lost 7 bases, the J end lost 6 bases, and 10 bases lay between the germline ends. Looked up from germline, CDR1 is LNHDA and CDR2 is SQIVND (reference sequence). The CDR3 totals 12 residues. CDR3 in DNA: TGTGCCAGTACCGACTATACCAATGAGCAGTTCTTC. Protein: CASTDYTNEQFF.

The V gene is TRBV28, the J gene TRBJ2-7, with D tentatively TRBD2 (7 bases). In germline, CDR1 is MDHEN, CDR2 SYDVKM. The V end was cut by 2 bases, the J end by 0 bases, with 11 bases between. The CDR3 sequence is 15 residues long. CDR3 region: CASSLNGGASYEQYF. The CDR3 region has the DNA TGTGCCAGCAGTTTAAATGGGGGGGCCTCCTACGAGCAGTACTTC.

The gene calls are TRBV6-2 or TRBV6-3 and TRBJ1-1; a possible D gene is TRBD1 (5 bases). The germline gives CDR1 MNHEY, CDR2 SVGEGT. The germline V and J ends were trimmed by 6 bases and 0 bases, with 14 bases remaining between them. The CDR3 is made up of 15 amino acids. Here the CDR3 reads CASSFAGFLNTEAFF. In nucleotides, the CDR3 is TGTGCCAGCAGCTTCGCAGGGTTTCTGAACACTGAAGCTTTCTTT.

The CDR3 sequence is CASSSRDRSNSPLHF. CDR3 coding DNA: TGTGCCAGCAGTAGTCGGGACAGGTCAAATTCACCCCTCCACTTT. The V call is TRBV28, the J call TRBJ1-6; 8 positions match TRBD1. The CDR3 is made up of 15 amino acids. The ends lost 5 bases at V and 7 bases at J; junction bases unmatched: 7. The germline V gene has CDR1 MDHEN and CDR2 SYDVKM.

The V and J genes are TRBV2 and TRBJ2-3; TRBD1 is a possible D gene (5 bases). V was trimmed by 5 bases and J by 0 bases, leaving 18 bases between them. CDR3 length: 17 residues. Germline values: CDR1 SNHLY, CDR2 FYNNEI. The CDR3 spells CASSRQGIVPSTDTQYF. The CDR3 coding sequence is TGTGCCAGCAGTCGGCAGGGAATCGTGCCTAGCACAGATACGCAGTATTTT. Drawing the rest from reference TRBV2 and TRBJ2-3, the complete variable domain is EPEVTQTPSHQVTQMGQEVILRCVPISNHLYFYWYRQILGQKVEFLVSFYNNEISEKSEIFDDQFSVERPDGSNFTLKIRSTKLEDSAMYFCASSRQGIVPSTDTQYFGPGTRLTVL.